These 4 T cell receptor beta chains were all obtained from the same sample, sequenced in a study of shared T cell receptors in the human thymus. Clones were read by immunoSEQ multiplex PCR, and TCRdb kept only the in-frame ones, dropping some. Of 640,000 or so clones detected, about 90% appear once; the ten largest clones hold more than 0.009%. The same data also went into a second study, on human thymus T cells.

The specimen was thymocytes. The receptors originated from a boy under two years old with a congenital heart defect.

V and J are TRBV5-5 and TRBJ2-5; maybe TRBD2 (5 bases). The length of the CDR3 is 17 residues. Between the trimmed V and J ends, which lost 4 bases and 2 bases, there was a span of 21 bases. Per germline, CDR1 SGHKS and CDR2 YYEKEE (reference sequence). For the CDR3, the DNA is TGTGCCAGCAGCGTCCGCGGGCAGGATAGACTACAAGAGACCCAGTACTTC. This codes for CASSVRGQDRLQETQYF.

The chain has TRBV14 and TRBJ2-3; TRBD1 matches at 12 bases. With V trimmed by 4 bases and J by 6 bases, 11 bases remained unmatched. The CDR3 sequence is 17 residues long. Germline CDR1 SGHDN, CDR2 FVKESK. CDR3 loop: CASSPNRDRGPWDTQYF. CDR3 nucleotides: TGTGCCAGCAGCCCAAATCGGGACAGGGGGCCCTGGGATACGCAGTATTTT.

The chain joins TRBV19 to TRBJ2-1; 9 bases line up with TRBD1. Germline values: CDR1 LNHDA, CDR2 SQIVND (reference sequence). The CDR3 length is 15 residues. V shed 4 bases and J 2 bases; nucleotides not matched to a gene: 3. The chain's CDR3 is CASSRDRAAYNEQFF. CDR3 in DNA: TGTGCCAGTAGTAGGGACAGGGCCGCCTACAATGAGCAGTTCTTC.

This rearrangement joins TRBV28 to TRBJ2-7, with D possibly being TRBD1 (5 bases). The CDR3 has 19 amino acids. The germline V gene encodes CDR1 MDHEN and CDR2 SYDVKM. V was cut by 3 bases and J by 0 bases, with 24 bases left in between. The CDR3 loop reads CASSFGLLKDTQGSYEQYF. CDR3 DNA: TGTGCCAGCAGTTTTGGGCTACTAAAGGACACCCAGGGCTCCTACGAGCAGTACTTC.